This T cell receptor (beta chain) is drawn from a study of vaccination effects on CD4 cells after COVID-19. Study findings and constraints: Infection-derived and vaccine-derived clones contracted markedly late after vaccination. Early timepoints after infection were absent, and convalescent patients were few in the study.

Regarding this clone: Its antigen is as yet unknown.

The CDR3 is 13 amino acids. Looked up from germline, CDR1 is SGHRS and CDR2 is YFSETQ. Trimming cost V 2 bases and J 5 bases, with 8 bases left between them. The table came from immunoSEQ multiplex PCR; TCRdb's copy has only in-frame clones and leaves some out. The repertoire holds 25,000 to 30,000 clones, roughly 80% seen once, with approximately 6.1% in the top ten. In the ViraFEST assay, antigen-specific CD4+ clonotypes were identified by expansion after peptide-pool stimulation. Following an approximately ten-day culture, CD4+ T cells were purified. The vaccine given was either BNT162b2 or mRNA-1273, in two doses. Each culture well received around 2 million PBMC. These cells were then cultured in IMDM with about 9.1 IU/ml IL-2 and around 9.6 ug/ml peptides. Days 3 and 7 saw half the medium replaced with IL-2 medium.

The chain employs TRBV5-1 and TRBJ1-5; D not certain. The sequenced sample was CD4+ T cells from PBMCs cultured with SARS-CoV-2 spike peptides, obtained after COVID-19 vaccination. The receptor was derived from a human donor who received a COVID-19 vaccine. Some clones in this sample may be carry-over from other donors' samples. DNA of the CDR3: TGCGCCAGCAGCTTTAACGGGGATCAGCCCCAGCATTTT. Encoded protein: CASSFNGDQPQHF.